The following is a T cell receptor beta chain sequence with its context. Its specificity is not known. This entry comes from a study of blood T cells in healthy people across ages. The overall study: Template switching retrieved approximately one barcoded beta molecule for each two T cells. Findings and caveats of the study: Both naive CD4+ cell counts and diversity were greater in long-lived donors than in aged donors. Getting older went along with TCR beta diversity per million T cells dropping roughly linearly.

A second PCR, run for roughly 7 to 12 cycles, used a sample-barcoded 5' primer plus a J-beta primer mix. Every cDNA molecule bore a tag from a template-switch adaptor containing 12 random nucleotides. TCRdb re-derived calls from the 5' RACE reads in MiXCR, one entry per CDR3 protein. The data contain 700,000 or so distinct CDR3 sequences, about 20% of them singletons. This receptor was obtained from a man in his 70s in good health. The sample comprised blood.

This CDR3 is CASSLEVGYNEQFF. CDR3 DNA sequence: TGCGCCAGCAGCTTGGAGGTTGGGTACAATGAGCAGTTCTTC. The chain joins TRBV5-1 to TRBJ2-1; D is unresolved. Trimming removed 0 bases at V and 4 bases at J, with 8 bases between. This CDR3 has 14 amino acids. Looked up from germline, CDR1 is SGHRS and CDR2 is YFSETQ.